This T cell receptor beta chain was identified in a study of OX40 agonist ivuxolimab in advanced cancers. Study information: An agonistic human IgG2 monoclonal antibody against OX40 (CD134) was given.

Blood samples were obtained at baseline, cycle 4 day 1, and cycle 7 day 1. For this clone: Its antigen is currently unknown.

General study points: In general, CD8+ T cells held more expanded clones than CD4+ did, on average.

Method: immunoSEQ multiplex PCR; TCRdb's copy keeps in-frame clones and lacks some. Of fewer than 65,000 clones listed, around 93% are singletons. The CDR3 totals 15 residues. V was trimmed by 1 base and J by 2 bases, leaving 9 bases between them. Germline assignment: CDR1 LGHNA and CDR2 YSLEER. This chain links TRBV4-3 with TRBJ2-1, with D possibly TRBD2 on 6 matching bases. This TCR was recovered from an adult with an advanced solid tumor such as melanoma, head and neck, liver or kidney cancer. The sequencing used CD4+ or CD8+ T cells sorted from blood, collected in a trial of the OX40 agonist ivuxolimab. The CDR3 nucleotides are TGCGCCAGCAGCCAAGGTCGGGAGACCTACAATGAGCAGTTCTTC. Its translation: CASSQGRETYNEQFF.